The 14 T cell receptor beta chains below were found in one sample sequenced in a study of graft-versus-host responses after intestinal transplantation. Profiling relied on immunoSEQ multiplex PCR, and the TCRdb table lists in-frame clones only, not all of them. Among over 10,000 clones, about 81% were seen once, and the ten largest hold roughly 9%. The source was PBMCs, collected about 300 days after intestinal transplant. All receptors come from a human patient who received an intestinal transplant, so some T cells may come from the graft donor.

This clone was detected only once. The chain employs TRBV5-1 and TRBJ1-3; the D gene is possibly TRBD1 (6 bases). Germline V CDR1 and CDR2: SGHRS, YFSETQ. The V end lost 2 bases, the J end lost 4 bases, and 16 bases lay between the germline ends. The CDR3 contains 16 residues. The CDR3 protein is CASSLQGLVDGNTIYF. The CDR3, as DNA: TGCGCCAGCAGCTTACAGGGTCTTGTAGACGGAAACACCATATATTTT.

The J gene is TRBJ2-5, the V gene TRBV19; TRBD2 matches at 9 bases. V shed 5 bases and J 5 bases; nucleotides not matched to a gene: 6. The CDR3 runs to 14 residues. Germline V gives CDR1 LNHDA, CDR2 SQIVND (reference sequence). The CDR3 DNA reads TGTGCCAGTAGTTTGGGACTAGCCCACGAGACCCAGTACTTC. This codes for CASSLGLAHETQYF.

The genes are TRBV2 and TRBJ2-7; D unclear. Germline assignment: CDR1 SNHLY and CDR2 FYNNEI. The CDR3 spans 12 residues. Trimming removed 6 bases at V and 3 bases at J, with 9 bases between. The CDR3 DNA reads TGTGCCAGCAGAGTCAGGAACTACGAGCAGTACTTC. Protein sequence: CASRVRNYEQYF.

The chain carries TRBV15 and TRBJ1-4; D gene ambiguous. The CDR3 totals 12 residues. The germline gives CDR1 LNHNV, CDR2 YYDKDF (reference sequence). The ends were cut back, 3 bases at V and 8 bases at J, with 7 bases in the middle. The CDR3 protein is CATSSTGEKLFF. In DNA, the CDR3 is TGTGCCACCAGCAGTACGGGCGAAAAACTGTTTTTT.

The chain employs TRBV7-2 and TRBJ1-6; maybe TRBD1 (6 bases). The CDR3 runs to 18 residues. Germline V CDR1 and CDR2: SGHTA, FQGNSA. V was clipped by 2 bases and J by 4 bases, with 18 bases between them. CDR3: CASSLYGIAGTYNSPLHF. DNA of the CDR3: TGTGCCAGCAGCTTATACGGGATCGCAGGGACATATAATTCACCCCTCCACTTT.

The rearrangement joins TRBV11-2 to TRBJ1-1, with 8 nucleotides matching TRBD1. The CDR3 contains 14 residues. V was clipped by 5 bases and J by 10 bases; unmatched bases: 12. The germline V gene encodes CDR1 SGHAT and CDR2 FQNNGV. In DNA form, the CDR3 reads TGTGCCAGCAGCGCAGAGTATACAGGGGGTCGAGCTTTCTTT. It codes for CASSAEYTGGRAFF.

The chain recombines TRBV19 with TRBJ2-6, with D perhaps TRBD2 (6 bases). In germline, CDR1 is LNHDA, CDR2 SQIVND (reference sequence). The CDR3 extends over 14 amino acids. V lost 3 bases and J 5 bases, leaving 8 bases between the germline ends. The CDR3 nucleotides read TGTGCCAGTAGTATGGGGGGTTGGGCCAACGTCCTGACTTTC. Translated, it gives CASSMGGWANVLTF.

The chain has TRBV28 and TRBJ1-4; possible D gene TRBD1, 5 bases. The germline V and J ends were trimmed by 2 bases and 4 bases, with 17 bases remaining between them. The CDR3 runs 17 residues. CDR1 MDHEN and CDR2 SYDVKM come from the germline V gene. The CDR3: CASSLNGGGSGNEKLFF. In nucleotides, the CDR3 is TGTGCCAGCAGTTTAAATGGCGGGGGATCGGGTAATGAAAAACTGTTTTTT.

In DNA form, the CDR3 reads TGTGCCACCCTTCCAAGGACTAGCGGGGACTACAATGAGCAGTTCTTC. Translated, it gives CATLPRTSGDYNEQFF. The chain is built from TRBV11-1 and TRBJ2-1; 12 positions match TRBD2. The V segment lost 10 bases and the J segment 3 bases; nucleotides outside the gene matches: 10. The CDR3 extends over 16 amino acids. CDR1 is SGHAT and CDR2 is FQDESV in the germline V gene (reference sequence).

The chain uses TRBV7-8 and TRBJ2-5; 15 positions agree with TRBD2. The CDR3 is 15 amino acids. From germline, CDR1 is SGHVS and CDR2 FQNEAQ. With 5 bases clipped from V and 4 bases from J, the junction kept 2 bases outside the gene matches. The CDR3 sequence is CASSAGLAGGETQYF. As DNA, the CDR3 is TGTGCCAGCAGCGCGGGACTAGCGGGAGGAGAGACCCAGTACTTC.

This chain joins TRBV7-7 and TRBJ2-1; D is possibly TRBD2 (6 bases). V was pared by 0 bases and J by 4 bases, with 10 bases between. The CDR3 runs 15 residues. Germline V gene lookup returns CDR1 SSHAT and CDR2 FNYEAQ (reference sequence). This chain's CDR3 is CASSLARAGYNEQFF. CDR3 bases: TGTGCCAGCAGCTTAGCGCGGGCGGGGTACAATGAGCAGTTCTTC.

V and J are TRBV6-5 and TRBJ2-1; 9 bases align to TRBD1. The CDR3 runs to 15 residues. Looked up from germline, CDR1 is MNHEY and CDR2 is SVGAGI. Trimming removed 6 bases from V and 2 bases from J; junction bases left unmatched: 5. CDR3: CASSYRDRAYNEQFF. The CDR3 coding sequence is TGTGCCAGCAGCTACCGGGACAGGGCCTACAATGAGCAGTTCTTC.

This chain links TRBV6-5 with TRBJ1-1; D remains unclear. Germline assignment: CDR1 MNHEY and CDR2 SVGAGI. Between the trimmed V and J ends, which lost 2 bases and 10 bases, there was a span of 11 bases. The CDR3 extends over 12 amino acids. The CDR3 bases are TGTGCCAGCAGTTACACCGGCGGGCCAGCTTTCTTT. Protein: CASSYTGGPAFF.

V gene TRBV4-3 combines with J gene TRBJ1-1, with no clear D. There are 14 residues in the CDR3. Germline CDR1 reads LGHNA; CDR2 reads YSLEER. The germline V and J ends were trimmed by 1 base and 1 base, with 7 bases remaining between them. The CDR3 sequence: CASSQVTGNTEAFF. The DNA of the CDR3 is TGCGCCAGCAGCCAAGTCACGGGGAACACTGAAGCTTTCTTT.